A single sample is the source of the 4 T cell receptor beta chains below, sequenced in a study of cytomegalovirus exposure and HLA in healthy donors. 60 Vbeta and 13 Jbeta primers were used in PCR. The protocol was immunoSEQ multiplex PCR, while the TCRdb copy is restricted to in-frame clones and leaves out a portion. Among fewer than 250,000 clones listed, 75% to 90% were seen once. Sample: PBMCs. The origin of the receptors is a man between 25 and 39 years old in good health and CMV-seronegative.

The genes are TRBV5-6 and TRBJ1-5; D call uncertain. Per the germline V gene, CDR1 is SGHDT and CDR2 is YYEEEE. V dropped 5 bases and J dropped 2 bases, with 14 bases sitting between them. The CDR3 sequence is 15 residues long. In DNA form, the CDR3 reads TGTGCCAGCAGTACCCGGGGAGTTGGCAATCAGCCCCAGCATTTT. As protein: CASSTRGVGNQPQHF.

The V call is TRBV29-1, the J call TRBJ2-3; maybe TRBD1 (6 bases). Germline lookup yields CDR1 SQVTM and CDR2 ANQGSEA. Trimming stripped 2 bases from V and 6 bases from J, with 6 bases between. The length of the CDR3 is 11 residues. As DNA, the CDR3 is TGCAGCGTTGAACAGGGGGATACGCAGTATTTT. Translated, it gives CSVEQGDTQYF.

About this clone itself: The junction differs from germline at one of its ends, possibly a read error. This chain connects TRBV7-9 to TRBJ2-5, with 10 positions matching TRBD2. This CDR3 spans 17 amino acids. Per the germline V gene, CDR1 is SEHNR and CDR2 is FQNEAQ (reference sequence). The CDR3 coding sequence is TGTTCCAGCAGTAGGGGCCGGACTAGCGGTCCCGCGGAGACCCAGTACTTC. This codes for CSSSRGRTSGPAETQYF.

The CDR3 spells CASSLPGSVDGYTF. Written as DNA, the CDR3 is TGTGCCAGCAGTCTTCCAGGTTCGGTAGATGGCTACACCTTC. This chain connects TRBV6-5 to TRBJ1-2; D not certain. The germline V gene encodes CDR1 MNHEY and CDR2 SVGAGI. The CDR3 consists of 14 residues. Trimming cost V 5 bases and J 6 bases, with 16 bases left between them.